This T cell receptor (beta chain) was found in a study of cytomegalovirus exposure and HLA in healthy donors. General study points: Specific recognition of CMV antigens was confirmed in vitro for a few chains (all CMV-associated).

Primers included in the PCR were 60 Vbeta and 13 Jbeta primers. Libraries were prepared by immunoSEQ multiplex PCR; TCRdb keeps only in-frame clonotypes and omits some of them. The table has tens of thousands of clones, approximately 68% seen once. In regard to this clone: Antigen unknown.

Trimming took 1 base from V and 7 from J, leaving 16 bases between them. The CDR3 loop spans 14 amino acids. Per the germline V gene, CDR1 is SQVTM and CDR2 is ANQGSEA. Sequenced material: PBMCs. The origin of this receptor is a man younger than 45 in good health and CMV-seronegative. The chain links TRBV29-1 to TRBJ1-2; weak D call: TRBD1 (5 bases). Written as DNA, the CDR3 is TGCAGCGTTGAAGTTCGGGGGTCTTCGTTTGGCTACACCTTC. This encodes CSVEVRGSSFGYTF.